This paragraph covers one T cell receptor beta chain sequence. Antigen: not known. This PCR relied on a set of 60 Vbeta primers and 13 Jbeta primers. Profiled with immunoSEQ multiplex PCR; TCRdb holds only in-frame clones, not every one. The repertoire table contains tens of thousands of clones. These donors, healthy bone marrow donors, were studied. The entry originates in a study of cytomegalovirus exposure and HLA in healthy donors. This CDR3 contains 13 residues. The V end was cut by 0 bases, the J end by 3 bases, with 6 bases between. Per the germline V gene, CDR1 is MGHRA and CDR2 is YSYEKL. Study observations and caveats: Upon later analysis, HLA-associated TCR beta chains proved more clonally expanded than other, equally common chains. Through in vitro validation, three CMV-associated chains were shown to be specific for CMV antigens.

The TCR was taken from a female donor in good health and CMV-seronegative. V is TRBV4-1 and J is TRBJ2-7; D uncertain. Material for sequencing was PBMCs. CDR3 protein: CASSQETGYEQYF. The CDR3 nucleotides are TGCGCCAGCAGCCAAGAGACGGGCTACGAGCAGTACTTC.